Reported below is one TCR beta chain. The table lists this clonotype with a few counts. No cognate antigen has been identified for it. Base qualities are not provided; no much larger clone lies one nucleotide away. This specimen belongs to a study of T-cell memory formation after mild COVID-19 (dated by TCRdb to about 2021). Study-level background: TCR sequence clusters from the two donors were found to be largely donor specific. Two young, previously healthy adult volunteers made up the cohort, one male and one female. Longitudinal TCRalpha and TCRbeta repertoire sequencing tracked T-cell clones expanding and contracting after mild COVID-19 in a couple of donors.

The instrument given in TCRdb is Illumina NovaSeq 6000. cDNA libraries for TCRalpha and TCRbeta were prepared by 5'RACE using constant-segment primers, with sample barcodes and unique molecular identifiers added. Trizol reagent was used to extract RNA from every sample. Library amplification was performed in two PCR steps, and a second sample barcode and Illumina TruSeq adapters were introduced in the second step. The libraries were sequenced on an Illumina NovaSeq using 2 x 150 bp paired-end reads. As for the original processing: The reads were demultiplexed and collapsed into UMI-guided consensus sequences using migec v1.2.7. Using mixcr v2.1.11, the UMI consensuses were aligned to TRA and TRB V and J templates and assembled into clonotypes. Expanded or contracted clonotypes were those called significant by both edgeR and NoisET, with noise models trained on biological replicates. For edgeR calls, a false discovery rate-adjusted p below 0.01 and a log2 fold-change threshold of 1 were applied. As an exploratory analysis of dynamics, max-normalized trajectories of the 1000 most abundant clonotypes were examined with PCA combined with hierarchical clustering. The CD4 or CD8 phenotype of responding clones was assigned using the separately sequenced CD4+ and CD8+ repertoires. TCRdb took the public reads, trimmed them with fastp at Q25, ran MiXCR for clone calling and kept in-frame beta chains. Every CDR3 protein is listed once, alongside the most common genes and DNA of its rows. The V and J calls, along with clone size, are taken from TCRdb and not from the paper's own processing. For this sample the table gives around 200,000 distinct CDR3 sequences, of which 16% were detected only once. The top ten clonotypes cover approximately 2.2% of the sample.

Study-level results and caveats: Only a couple of mild cases were covered by the study, and larger cohorts that include severe cases with pre-infection samples were considered necessary. The detection of some responding clones in pre-infection memory suggests that pre-existing cross-reactive memory T cells joined the SARS-CoV-2 response. Contracting CD4+ clones turned up mainly in the CM and EM memory subsets, whereas EMRA was where CD8+ clones were enriched. Clones contracting from day 15 to 85 had balanced CD4/CD8 phenotypes, while a second wave expanding from day 15 to 37 was biased towards CD4+. SARS-CoV-2 specificity of the second-wave clones peaking on day 37 was not confirmed.

PBMCs were isolated by Ficoll-Paque density gradient centrifugation. The CDR3 contains 14 residues, cysteine and phenylalanine counted. CDR3 DNA only is kept here, 42 bases in frame from base 1. Looking up the germline V gene yields CDR1 SGDLS and CDR2 YYNGEE. Trimming takes 2 bases from V and 3 bases from J, and the germline ends sit 6 bases apart. The V and J genes are TRBV9 and TRBJ2-6, with no reliable assignment of the D segment. Sequencing was performed on PBMCs or a T cell subset sorted from them (not recorded which). The clonotype comes from an adult woman who had mild COVID-19 (a few samples of this study predate the infection). The sample titles of this study are shuffled in the database, so cell type and time point are left out; the donor was told from shared clones. The nucleotides read TGTGCCAGCAGCGTCAGGCTTGGGGCCAACGTCCTGACTTTC. Translated, it reads CASSVRLGANVLTF.